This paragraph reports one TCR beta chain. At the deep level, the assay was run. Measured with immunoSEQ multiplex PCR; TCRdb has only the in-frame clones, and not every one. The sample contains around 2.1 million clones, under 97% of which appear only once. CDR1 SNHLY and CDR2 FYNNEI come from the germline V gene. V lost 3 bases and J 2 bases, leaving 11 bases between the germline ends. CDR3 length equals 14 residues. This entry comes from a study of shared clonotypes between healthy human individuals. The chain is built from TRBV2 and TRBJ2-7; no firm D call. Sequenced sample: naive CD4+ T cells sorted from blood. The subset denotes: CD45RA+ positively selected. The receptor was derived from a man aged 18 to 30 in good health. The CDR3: CASSDWGKPYEQYF. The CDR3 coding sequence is TGTGCCAGCAGTGACTGGGGTAAACCCTACGAGCAGTACTTC.